These 27 T cell receptor beta chains came from one sample sequenced in a study of T cell responses to AZD1222 COVID-19 vaccine. Assay used: immunoSEQ multiplex PCR; TCRdb lists only in-frame clones, some missing. The sample carries about 160,000 clones, approximately 91% recorded once. Sequenced material: peripheral blood, taken 28 days after the second AZD1222 dose. Receptor source: an adult who received the AZD1222 COVID-19 vaccine.

A single count supports this clone. V and J are TRBV9 and TRBJ2-7; D might be TRBD1 or TRBD2, each matching 7 bases. Trimming stripped 4 bases from V and 7 bases from J, with 18 bases between. This CDR3 has 14 amino acids. Germline V gene data show CDR1 as SGDLS and CDR2 as YYNGEE. CDR3 sequence (DNA): TGTGCCAGCAGCCCAGGGGGGGATTTCAGTGAGCAGTACTTC. Its protein product is CASSPGGDFSEQYF.

V is TRBV11-3 and J is TRBJ1-4; TRBD1 aligns across 7 bases. The CDR3 has 14 residues. Germline V gene sequence: CDR1 SGHNT, CDR2 YENEEA. The V and J ends lost 4 bases and 8 bases, in that order; junction bases with no gene match: 7. For the CDR3, the DNA is TGTGCCAGCAGCTCCCTGGTGACAGGGGAAAAACTGTTTTTT. Translated, it gives CASSSLVTGEKLFF.

The chain recombines TRBV30 with TRBJ1-5; 8 bases map to TRBD1. Germline V lookup: CDR1 GTSNPN, CDR2 SVGIG (reference sequence). The CDR3 contains 15 residues. V was clipped by 5 bases and J by 5 bases; unmatched bases: 11. The CDR3 DNA is TGTGCCTGGGGAAGGAACAGGGGGAGCGATCAGCCCCAGCATTTT. Protein sequence: CAWGRNRGSDQPQHF.

The V gene is TRBV19, the J gene TRBJ1-2; 10 bases map to TRBD1. The CDR3 has 17 residues. Trimming cost V 4 bases and J 4 bases; bases outside gene matches: 12. Germline CDR1 is LNHDA and CDR2 is SQIVND (reference sequence). The CDR3 reads CASSTTPTGGFGYGYTF. DNA of the CDR3: TGTGCCAGTAGTACCACCCCGACAGGGGGCTTCGGCTATGGCTACACCTTC.

The V gene is TRBV4-2, the J gene TRBJ2-3, with D unresolved. From germline, CDR1 is LGHNA and CDR2 YNFKEQ. The V gene lost 0 bases and the J gene lost 2 bases, with 6 bases spanning the gap. The CDR3 runs 14 residues. The CDR3 DNA sequence: TGTGCCAGCAGCCAAGATCCGGACACAGATACGCAGTATTTT. Its protein is CASSQDPDTDTQYF.

This clone occurred once. This rearrangement joins TRBV12-5 to TRBJ2-1, with unresolved D. CDR3 length equals 13 residues. CDR1 and CDR2 from the germline V gene are LGHNT and FRNRAP. The germline V and J ends were trimmed by 2 bases and 6 bases, with 8 bases remaining between them. The CDR3 sequence: CASGLSVSNEQFF. The CDR3 DNA reads TGTGCTAGTGGTTTGTCGGTTTCCAATGAGCAGTTCTTC.

The J gene is TRBJ2-1, the V gene TRBV24-1; 7 bases line up with TRBD2. This CDR3 contains 13 residues. The V segment lost 6 bases and the J segment 2 bases; nucleotides outside the gene matches: 0. CDR1 and CDR2 from the germline V gene are KGHDR and SFDVKD. The CDR3 sequence is CATSSGAYNEQFF. The CDR3 region has the DNA TGTGCCACCAGTAGCGGGGCCTACAATGAGCAGTTCTTC.

The V call is TRBV24-1, the J call TRBJ2-3; no clear D. The V end was cut by 5 bases, the J end by 4 bases, with 6 bases between. The CDR3 is 12 residues long. Germline CDR1 and CDR2: KGHDR and SFDVKD. The CDR3 is CATSGYADTQYF. CDR3 nucleotide sequence: TGTGCCACCAGTGGATATGCAGATACGCAGTATTTT.

The chain employs TRBV4-1 and TRBJ2-2; D unclear. V gave up 0 bases and J gave up 4 bases, with 9 bases separating them. Germline lookup yields CDR1 MGHRA and CDR2 YSYEKL. CDR3 length: 15 residues. This CDR3 reads CASSQEATITGELFF. CDR3 bases: TGCGCCAGCAGCCAAGAGGCCACCATCACCGGGGAGCTGTTTTTT.

V gene TRBV12-3 or TRBV12-4 combines with J gene TRBJ1-2, with D unresolved. Trimming took 2 bases from V and 6 from J, leaving 10 bases between them. The CDR3 runs 13 residues. CDR3 amino acids: CASSLSPSNGYTF. As DNA, the CDR3 is TGTGCCAGCAGTTTAAGTCCATCTAATGGCTACACCTTC.

J is TRBJ1-1 and V is TRBV29-1, with TRBD1 as a possible D gene (6 bases). V dropped 7 bases and J dropped 1 base, with 13 bases sitting between them. The CDR3 is 13 residues long. CDR1 and CDR2 (germline): SQVTM, ANQGSEA. The CDR3 nucleotides read TGCAGCGCCGCCCTGGACAGGAACACTGAAGCTTTCTTT. Translated, it gives CSAALDRNTEAFF.

This chain uses TRBV5-1 with TRBJ1-1; 8 nucleotides line up with TRBD1. Germline loops: CDR1 SGHRS, CDR2 YFSETQ. This CDR3 has 13 amino acids. The trim removed 0 bases at V and 7 bases at J, leaving 2 bases unmatched. CDR3 sequence reads: CASSLAGTGEAFF. The CDR3 DNA is TGCGCCAGCAGCTTGGCCGGGACAGGTGAAGCTTTCTTT.

The J gene is TRBJ2-1, the V gene TRBV5-4; TRBD2 matches at 10 bases. Unmatched junction bases numbered 1, after V lost 4 bases and J lost 9 bases. The CDR3 loop spans 12 amino acids. The V gene's germline CDR1 is SGHNT and CDR2 YYREEE (reference sequence). The CDR3 DNA reads as TGTGCCAGCAGCGTAGCGGGAGGTGAGCAGTTCTTC. Translating gives CASSVAGGEQFF.

The chain carries TRBV7-9 and TRBJ1-4; D is ambiguous. V shed 2 bases and J shed 0 bases, with 7 bases lying between them. Germline V gene lookup returns CDR1 SEHNR and CDR2 FQNEAQ (reference sequence). This CDR3 spans 15 amino acids. For the CDR3, the DNA is TGTGCCAGCAGCTTACGCACTGCAACTAATGAAAAACTGTTTTTT. This encodes CASSLRTATNEKLFF.

In its sample, this clone was seen once. The chain is built from TRBV4-2 and TRBJ1-3; the match to TRBD1 covers 8 bases. Germline assignment: CDR1 LGHNA and CDR2 YNFKEQ. The junction had 15 bases not matched to a gene; V was cut back by 6 bases and J by 8 bases. CDR3 size: 16 residues. In DNA, the CDR3 is TGTGCCAGCAGGCCAGCCACAGGGGGGGAGGAAGACACCATATATTTT. Translated, it gives CASRPATGGEEDTIYF.

The chain carries TRBV4-1 and TRBJ1-2; D is unresolved. The V end lost 0 bases, the J end lost 5 bases, and 7 bases lay between the germline ends. The CDR3 contains 13 residues. Germline lookup yields CDR1 MGHRA and CDR2 YSYEKL. CDR3 sequence: CASSQELGYGYTF. CDR3 nucleotides: TGCGCCAGCAGCCAAGAGTTGGGGTATGGCTACACCTTC.

The CDR3 DNA sequence: TGTGCCAGCAGTGAAGAAGGCCGACGGGACACTGAAGCTTTCTTT. This codes for CASSEEGRRDTEAFF. This chain connects TRBV2 to TRBJ1-1; D is ambiguous. Germline CDR1 SNHLY, CDR2 FYNNEI. The germline V and J ends were trimmed by 1 base and 3 bases, with 12 bases remaining between them. The CDR3 is 15 amino acids.

The J gene is TRBJ2-7, the V gene TRBV4-1, with D maybe TRBD2 (5 bases). The CDR3 extends over 15 amino acids. The V and J ends lost 3 bases and 4 bases respectively, with 16 bases between them. Per germline, CDR1 MGHRA and CDR2 YSYEKL. The CDR3 is CASSHVGRRKYEQYF. DNA of the CDR3: TGCGCCAGCAGCCATGTAGGCAGGAGGAAGTACGAGCAGTACTTC.

The V call is TRBV10-3, the J call TRBJ2-7, with 10 bases aligning to TRBD1. The CDR3 runs to 13 residues. The germline V gene has CDR1 ENHRY and CDR2 SYGVKD. V shed 7 bases, J shed 5 bases, and the junction held 5 bases outside the gene matches. The CDR3 DNA sequence: TGTGCCATCAAGGGGACAGGGGTCAACGAGCAGTACTTC. Translating gives CAIKGTGVNEQYF.

The gene calls are TRBV12-3 or TRBV12-4 and TRBJ1-2; no clear D gene. Trimming removed 2 bases from V and 4 bases from J, with 8 bases in between. The CDR3 sequence is 13 residues long. CDR3 residues: CASSLPGFYGYTF. The CDR3 DNA is TGTGCCAGCAGTTTACCGGGCTTCTATGGCTACACCTTC.

A remark on this clone: Other DNA sequences in this specimen translate into the identical CDR3. The V and J genes are TRBV6-5 and TRBJ1-2; possibly TRBD1 for D (6 bases). The CDR3 sequence is 14 residues long. Trimming removed 3 bases at V and 6 bases at J, with 14 bases between. The V gene's germline CDR1 is MNHEY and CDR2 SVGAGI. The CDR3 here is CASSYLTQGDGYTF. CDR3 coding DNA: TGTGCCAGCAGTTATCTTACACAGGGAGATGGCTACACCTTC.

The chain carries TRBV29-1 and TRBJ1-1, with TRBD1 matching over 10 bases. CDR1 is SQVTM, CDR2 ANQGSEA, per germline. CDR3 size: 13 residues. V dropped 7 bases and J dropped 10; count of bases not matched to a gene: 12. In DNA form, the CDR3 reads TGCAGCGCCCACGGACAGGGGGTGGACCCAGCTTTCTTT. Its translation: CSAHGQGVDPAFF. The variable domain in full, with the rest retrieved from reference TRBV29-1 and TRBJ1-1, is SAVISQKPSRDICQRGTSLTIQCQVDSQVTMMFWYRQQPGQSLTLIATANQGSEATYESGFVIDKFPISRPNLTFSTLTVSNMSPEDSSIYLCSAHGQGVDPAFFGQGTRLTVV.

V and J are TRBV19 and TRBJ1-5, with 7 bases lining up with TRBD1. Germline lookup yields CDR1 LNHDA and CDR2 SQIVND (reference sequence). Trimming took 0 bases from V and 4 from J; bases not matched to a gene: 3. CDR3 length equals 15 residues. CDR3 bases: TGTGCCAGTAGTATAGATGACAGGGCTAATCAGCCCCAGCATTTT. It is translated as CASSIDDRANQPQHF.

The chain recombines TRBV7-2 with TRBJ2-5, with 7 bases fitting TRBD2. V was pared by 0 bases and J by 9 bases, with 10 bases of the junction left unmatched. CDR1 and CDR2 (germline): SGHTA, FQGNSA. The CDR3 runs to 15 residues. For the CDR3, the DNA is TGTGCCAGCAGCTTAGCCCCCCCTGGCGGGGGAGCCCAGTACTTC. It codes for CASSLAPPGGGAQYF.

The chain recombines TRBV30 with TRBJ1-1; 9 bases map to TRBD1. This CDR3 comprises 15 residues. With 4 bases clipped from V and 1 base from J, the junction kept 7 bases outside the gene matches. The germline gives CDR1 GTSNPN, CDR2 SVGIG (reference sequence). The CDR3 region has the DNA TGTGCCTGGAATACCGGGACAGGGCGGAACACTGAAGCTTTCTTT. Encoded protein: CAWNTGTGRNTEAFF.

The J gene is TRBJ1-2, the V gene TRBV9, with D maybe TRBD1 (5 bases). V shed 0 bases and J shed 8 bases, with 8 bases lying between them. The germline V gene encodes CDR1 SGDLS and CDR2 YYNGEE. CDR3 size: 12 residues. The CDR3 loop reads CASSVGGVGYTF. Written as DNA, the CDR3 is TGTGCCAGCAGCGTAGGAGGGGTCGGCTACACCTTC.

J is TRBJ1-1 and V is TRBV5-1, with D hard to call. In germline, CDR1 is SGHRS, CDR2 YFSETQ. Trimming shortened V by 0 bases and J by 1 base, and 10 bases separated the two germline ends. The CDR3 extends over 15 amino acids. Written as DNA, the CDR3 is TGCGCCAGCAGCTTGGATCGGGGAAGGAACACTGAAGCTTTCTTT. It specifies CASSLDRGRNTEAFF.